Included here is one T cell receptor beta chain sequence, with context. Its target is unknown. The data were obtained in a study of response to subunit inactivated influenza vaccine. Findings and limits, study-wide: Researchers suggested that each seasonal influenza vaccination recruits few new T cells.

Unmatched junction bases numbered 6, after V lost 0 bases and J lost 5 bases. Per germline, CDR1 SGHRS and CDR2 YFSETQ. The CDR3 totals 16 residues. One entry per CDR3 protein results from TCRdb running MiXCR on the RT-PCR reads. The sample contains about 530,000 distinct CDR3 sequences, over 9.5% of which appear only once. This clonotype originated in a man aged 45-65 years who received an inactivated influenza vaccine. The sample here was PBMCs from blood, taken on the day of vaccination. This sequence joins TRBV5-1 and TRBJ2-7; 12 positions agree with TRBD2. Here the CDR3 reads CASSLAGLAGIDEQYF. CDR3 DNA sequence: TGCGCCAGCAGCTTGGCAGGACTAGCGGGAATCGACGAGCAGTACTTC.